The sequence of this TCR beta chain was determined in a study of blood T cells in healthy people across ages. Findings and limits, study-wide: Any conclusive comparison of naive versus antigen-experienced cells was prevented by using unsorted PBMCs. Higher diversity and more naive CD4+ cells were features of long-lived donors, compared to aged donors.

As to this clonotype: Antigen: not known.

There were healthy Caucasian individuals from Russia, aged 6 to 90, serving as donors. Using a J-beta primer mix together with a sample-barcoded 5' primer, a second PCR was run for roughly 6 to 11 cycles. Through a template-switch adaptor with 12 random nucleotides, each cDNA molecule received a tag. TCRdb analysed the 5' RACE reads with MiXCR anew, one entry per CDR3 protein. The sample yields 1.4 million or so distinct CDR3 sequences, approximately 42% seen once. The V end lost 4 bases, the J end lost 7 bases, and 20 bases lay between the germline ends. Germline V CDR1 and CDR2: SGHTA, FQGNSA. The CDR3 consists of 15 residues.

This chain links TRBV7-2 with TRBJ2-7; weak D call: TRBD2 (5 bases). The clonotype was recovered from a woman in her late teens or twenties in good health. The sample taken for sequencing was blood. As DNA, the CDR3 is TGTGCCAGCAGCTCCGATGCAGGTTCCGGGGATGAGCAGTACTTC. Translated: CASSSDAGSGDEQYF. Full variable domain (missing parts from reference TRBV7-2 and TRBJ2-7): GAGVSQSPSNKVTEKGKDVELRCDPISGHTALYWYRQSLGQGLEFLIYFQGNSAPDKSGLPSDRFSAERTGGSVSTLTIQRTQQEDSAVYLCASSSDAGSGDEQYFGPGTRLTVT.